This T cell receptor beta chain emerged from a study of OX40 agonist ivuxolimab in advanced cancers. Using immunoSEQ multiplex PCR, the repertoire was profiled, and TCRdb retains in-frame clones only, with some absent. Of approximately 82,000 clones listed, 92% were seen once; the top ten hold 0.55% to 0.75%. Study-wide results and limits: Antigen specificity remained undetermined for the expanded peripheral T cells. With doses of 0.1-3.0 mg/kg, partial responders showed among the lowest clonal expansion. Nonresponders, in some cases, also had low normalized T-cell clonal expansion.

As concerns this clone: Its antigen remains unknown. A read error may produce the germline difference seen at one junction end. The sample carries other DNA sequences with the same CDR3.

From germline, CDR1 is SEHNR and CDR2 FQNEAQ (reference sequence). This CDR3 has 13 amino acids. Any history of autoimmune disease or systemic immunosuppression disqualified patients. This TCR derives from an adult with an advanced solid tumor such as melanoma, head and neck, liver or kidney cancer. The sequences come from CD4+ or CD8+ T cells sorted from blood, collected in a trial of the OX40 agonist ivuxolimab. The V and J genes are TRBV7-9 and TRBJ1-5; D ambiguous. CDR3: CASSLGRDQPQHF. The DNA of the CDR3 is TGTGCCAGCAGTTTAGGGAGGGATCAGCCCCAGCATTTT.